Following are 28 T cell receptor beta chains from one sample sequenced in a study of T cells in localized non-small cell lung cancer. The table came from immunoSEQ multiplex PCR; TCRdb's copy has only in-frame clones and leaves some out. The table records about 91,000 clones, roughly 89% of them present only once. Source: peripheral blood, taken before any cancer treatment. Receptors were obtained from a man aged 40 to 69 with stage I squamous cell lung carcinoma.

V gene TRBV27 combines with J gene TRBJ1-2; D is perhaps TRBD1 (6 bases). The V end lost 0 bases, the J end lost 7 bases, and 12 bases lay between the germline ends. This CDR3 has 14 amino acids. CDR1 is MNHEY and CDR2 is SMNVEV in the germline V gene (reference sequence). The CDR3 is CASSLSHREGGYTF. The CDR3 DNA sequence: TGTGCCAGCAGTTTATCGCACAGGGAAGGTGGCTACACCTTC.

CDR3 in DNA: TGTGCCAGCAGTCCTTACTCGCCGGTGGGGGGCTACACCTTC. Translation: CASSPYSPVGGYTF. V and J are TRBV7-2 and TRBJ1-2; D gene uncertain. The CDR3 has 14 residues. Germline V gene data show CDR1 as SGHTA and CDR2 as FQGNSA. Trimming took 6 bases from V and 8 from J, leaving 19 bases between them.

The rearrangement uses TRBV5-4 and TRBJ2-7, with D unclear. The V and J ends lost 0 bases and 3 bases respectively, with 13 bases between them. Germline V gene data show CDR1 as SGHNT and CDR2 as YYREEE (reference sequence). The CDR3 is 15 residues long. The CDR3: CASSLGRVRNYEQYF. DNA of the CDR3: TGTGCCAGCAGCTTGGGACGGGTACGGAACTACGAGCAGTACTTC.

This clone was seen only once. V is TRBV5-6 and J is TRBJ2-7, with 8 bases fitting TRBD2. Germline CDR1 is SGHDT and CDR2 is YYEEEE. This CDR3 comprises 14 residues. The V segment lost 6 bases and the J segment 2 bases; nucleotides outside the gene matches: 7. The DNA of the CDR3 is TGTGCCAGCAAGGCGGGGGGACAACCCTACGAGCAGTACTTC. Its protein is CASKAGGQPYEQYF.

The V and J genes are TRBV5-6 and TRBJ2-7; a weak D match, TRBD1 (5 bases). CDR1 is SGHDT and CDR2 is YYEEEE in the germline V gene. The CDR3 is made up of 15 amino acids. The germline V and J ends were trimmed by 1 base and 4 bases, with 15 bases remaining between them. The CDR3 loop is CASSLMTVLNYEQYF. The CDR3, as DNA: TGTGCCAGCAGCTTGATGACAGTGCTGAATTACGAGCAGTACTTC.

The DNA for the CDR3 is TGCGCCAGCACCGGGGGGACCTCCTACGAGCAGTACTTC. It codes for CASTGGTSYEQYF. V gene TRBV4-1 combines with J gene TRBJ2-7, with 7 bases that match TRBD2. The CDR3 has 13 amino acids. V trimming: 7 bases; J trimming: 0 bases; junction bases outside the gene matches: 3. CDR1 and CDR2 (germline): MGHRA, YSYEKL.

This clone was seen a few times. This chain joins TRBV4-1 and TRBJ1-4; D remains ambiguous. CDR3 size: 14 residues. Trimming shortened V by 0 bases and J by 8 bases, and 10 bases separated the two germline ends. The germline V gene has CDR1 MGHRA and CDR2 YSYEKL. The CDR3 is CASSQDSGREKLFF. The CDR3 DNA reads TGCGCCAGCAGCCAAGATTCAGGCCGGGAAAAACTGTTTTTT.

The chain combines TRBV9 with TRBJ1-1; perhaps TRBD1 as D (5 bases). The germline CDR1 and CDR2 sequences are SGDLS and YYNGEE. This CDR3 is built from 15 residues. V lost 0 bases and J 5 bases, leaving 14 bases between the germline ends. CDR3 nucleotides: TGTGCCAGCAGCGTAGGGACCCCGGGGGTTACTGAAGCTTTCTTT. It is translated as CASSVGTPGVTEAFF. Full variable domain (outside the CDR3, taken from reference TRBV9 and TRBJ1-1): DSGVTQTPKHLITATGQRVTLRCSPRSGDLSVYWYQQSLDQGLQFLIQYYNGEERAKGNILERFSAQQFPDLHSELNLSSLELGDSALYFCASSVGTPGVTEAFFGQGTRLTVV.

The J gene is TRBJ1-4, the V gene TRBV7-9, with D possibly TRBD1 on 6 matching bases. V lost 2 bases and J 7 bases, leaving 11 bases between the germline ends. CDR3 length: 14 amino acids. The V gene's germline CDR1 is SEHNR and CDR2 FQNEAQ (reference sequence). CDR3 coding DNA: TGTGCCAGCAGCTTATCGGGGGCCCGTGAAAAACTGTTTTTT. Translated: CASSLSGAREKLFF.

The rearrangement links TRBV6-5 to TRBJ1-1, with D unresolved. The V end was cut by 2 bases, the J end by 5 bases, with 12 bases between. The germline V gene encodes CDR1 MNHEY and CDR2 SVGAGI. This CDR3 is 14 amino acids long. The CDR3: CASSYGSGRTEAFF. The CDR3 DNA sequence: TGTGCCAGCAGTTACGGTTCGGGAAGGACTGAAGCTTTCTTT.

This chain's CDR3 is CASSLGQGWADTQYF. DNA of the CDR3: TGCGCCAGCAGCTTGGGACAGGGTTGGGCAGATACGCAGTATTTT. The chain is built from TRBV5-1 and TRBJ2-3; 7 bases fit TRBD1. J gave up 4 bases and V 0 bases, and 5 bases lay outside the gene matches. Germline CDR1 is SGHRS and CDR2 is YFSETQ. The CDR3 runs 15 residues.

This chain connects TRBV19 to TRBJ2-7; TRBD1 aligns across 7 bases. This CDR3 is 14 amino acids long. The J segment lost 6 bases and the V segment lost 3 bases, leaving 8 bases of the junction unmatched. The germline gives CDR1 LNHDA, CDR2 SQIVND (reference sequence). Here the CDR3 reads CASSIRRGSREQYF. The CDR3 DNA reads TGTGCCAGTAGTATTCGCAGGGGGAGTCGCGAGCAGTACTTC.

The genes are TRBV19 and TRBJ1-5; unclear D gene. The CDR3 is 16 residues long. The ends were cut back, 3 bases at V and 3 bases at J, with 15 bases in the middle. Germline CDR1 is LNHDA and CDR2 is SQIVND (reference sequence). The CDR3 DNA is TGTGCCAGTAGTATCAGGACGACGTTTAACAATCAGCCCCAGCATTTT. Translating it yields CASSIRTTFNNQPQHF.

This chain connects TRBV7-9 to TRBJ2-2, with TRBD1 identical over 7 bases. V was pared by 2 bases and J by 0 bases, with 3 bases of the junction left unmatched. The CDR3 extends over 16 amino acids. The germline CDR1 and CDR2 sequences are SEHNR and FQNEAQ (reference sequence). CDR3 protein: CASSLRGQTNTGELFF. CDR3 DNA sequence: TGTGCCAGCAGCTTAAGGGGACAGACGAACACCGGGGAGCTGTTTTTT.

Here the CDR3 reads CAISESSGSAGGTEAFF. The CDR3 DNA reads TGTGCCATCAGTGAGTCGAGCGGGTCGGCAGGAGGCACTGAAGCTTTCTTT. The chain recombines TRBV10-3 with TRBJ1-1, with unresolved D. The CDR3 is made up of 17 amino acids. The V end lost 0 bases, the J end lost 4 bases, and 18 bases lay between the germline ends. Germline V gives CDR1 ENHRY, CDR2 SYGVKD.

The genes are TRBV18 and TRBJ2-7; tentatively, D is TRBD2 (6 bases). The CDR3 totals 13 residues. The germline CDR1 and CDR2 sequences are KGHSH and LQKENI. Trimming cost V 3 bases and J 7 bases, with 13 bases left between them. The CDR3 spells CASSPDLAGEQYF. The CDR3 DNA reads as TGTGCCAGCTCACCGGACTTGGCGGGGGAGCAGTACTTC.

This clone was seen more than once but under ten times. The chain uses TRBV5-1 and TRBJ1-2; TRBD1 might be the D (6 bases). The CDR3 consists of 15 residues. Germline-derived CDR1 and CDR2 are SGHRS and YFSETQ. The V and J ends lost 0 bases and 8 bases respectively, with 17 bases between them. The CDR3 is CASSLVYGRGSGYTF. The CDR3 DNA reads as TGCGCCAGCAGCTTGGTCTACGGCAGGGGTAGCGGCTACACCTTC.

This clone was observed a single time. CDR3 amino acids: CASSPDRDYGYTF. In DNA, the CDR3 is TGTGCCAGCAGTCCAGACAGGGACTATGGCTACACCTTC. The chain employs TRBV6-4 and TRBJ1-2, with 7 bases lining up with TRBD1. J lost 3 bases, V lost 5 bases, and 3 bases had no gene match. CDR1 and CDR2 from the germline V gene are MRHNA and SNTAGT. The CDR3 covers 13 residues.

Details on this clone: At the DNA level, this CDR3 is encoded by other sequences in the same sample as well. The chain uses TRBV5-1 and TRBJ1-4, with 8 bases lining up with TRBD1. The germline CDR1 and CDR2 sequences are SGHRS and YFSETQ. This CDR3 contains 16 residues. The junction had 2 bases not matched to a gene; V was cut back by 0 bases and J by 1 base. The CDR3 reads CASSLVGQGTNEKLFF. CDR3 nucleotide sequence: TGCGCCAGCAGCTTGGTCGGACAGGGAACTAATGAAAAACTGTTTTTT.

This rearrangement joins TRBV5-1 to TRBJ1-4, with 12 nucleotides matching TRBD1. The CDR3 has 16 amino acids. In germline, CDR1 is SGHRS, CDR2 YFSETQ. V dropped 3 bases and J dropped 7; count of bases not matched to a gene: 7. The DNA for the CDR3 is TGCGCCAGCAGCTCCGGGACAGGGGGCTTCGGTGAAAAACTGTTTTTT. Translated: CASSSGTGGFGEKLFF.

CDR3 region: CASSLEWFQGQRQYF. CDR3 bases: TGCGCCAGCAGCTTGGAATGGTTCCAGGGGCAGAGGCAGTACTTC. V is TRBV5-1 and J is TRBJ2-7; D is perhaps TRBD1 (6 bases). V dropped 0 bases and J dropped 9 bases, with 19 bases sitting between them. CDR1 SGHRS and CDR2 YFSETQ come from the germline V gene. CDR3 length: 15 residues. The entire variable domain, with the rest obtained from reference TRBV5-1 and TRBJ2-7, is as follows: KAGVTQTPRYLIKTRGQQVTLSCSPISGHRSVSWYQQTPGQGLQFLFEYFSETQRNKGNFPGRFSGRQFSNSRSEMNVSTLELGDSALYLCASSLEWFQGQRQYFGPGTRLTVT.

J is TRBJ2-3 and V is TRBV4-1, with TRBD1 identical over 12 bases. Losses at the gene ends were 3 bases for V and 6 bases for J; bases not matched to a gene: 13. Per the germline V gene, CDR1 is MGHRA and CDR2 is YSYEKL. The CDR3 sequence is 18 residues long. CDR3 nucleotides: TGCGCCAGCAGCCAGTTATCTAAAGGGACAGGGGGCATCGATACGCAGTATTTT. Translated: CASSQLSKGTGGIDTQYF.

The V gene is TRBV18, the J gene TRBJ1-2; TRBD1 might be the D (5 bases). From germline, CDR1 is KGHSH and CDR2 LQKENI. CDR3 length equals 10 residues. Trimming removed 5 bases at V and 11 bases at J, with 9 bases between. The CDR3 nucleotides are TGTGCCAGCTCAGGGGACGGTTACACCTTC. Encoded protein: CASSGDGYTF.

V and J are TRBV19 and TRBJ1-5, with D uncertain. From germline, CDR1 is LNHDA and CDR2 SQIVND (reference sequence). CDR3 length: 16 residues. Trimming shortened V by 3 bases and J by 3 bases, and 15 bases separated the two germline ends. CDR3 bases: TGTGCCAGTAGTATGGCTCGAGGTTCTTTCAATCAGCCCCAGCATTTT. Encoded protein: CASSMARGSFNQPQHF.

In DNA form, the CDR3 reads TGCGCCAGCAGCTTAGGAGGGGTCGGCACAGATACGCAGTATTTT. It specifies CASSLGGVGTDTQYF. The chain links TRBV5-1 to TRBJ2-3; D might be TRBD2 (6 bases). The length of the CDR3 is 15 residues. Per germline, CDR1 SGHRS and CDR2 YFSETQ. Trimming removed 2 bases at V and 1 base at J, with 11 bases between.

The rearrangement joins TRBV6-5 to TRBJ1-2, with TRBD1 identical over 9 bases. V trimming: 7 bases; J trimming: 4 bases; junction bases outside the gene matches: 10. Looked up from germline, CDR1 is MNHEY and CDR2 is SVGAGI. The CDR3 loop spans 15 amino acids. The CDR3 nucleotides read TGTGCCAGCACCCCGGGACAGGGTCATTCCTATGGCTACACCTTC. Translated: CASTPGQGHSYGYTF.

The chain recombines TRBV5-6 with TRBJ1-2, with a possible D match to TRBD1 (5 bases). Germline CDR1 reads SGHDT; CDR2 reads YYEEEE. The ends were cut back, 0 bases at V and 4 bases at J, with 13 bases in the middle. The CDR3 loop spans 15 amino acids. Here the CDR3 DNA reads TGTGCCAGCAGCTTGGGCCCTTCAGGGATCTATGGCTACACCTTC. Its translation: CASSLGPSGIYGYTF.

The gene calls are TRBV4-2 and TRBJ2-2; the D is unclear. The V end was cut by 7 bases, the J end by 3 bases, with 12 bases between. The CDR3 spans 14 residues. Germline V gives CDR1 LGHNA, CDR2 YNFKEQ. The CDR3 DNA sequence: TGTGCCAGCAAGGATGTGGGATACACCGGGGAGCTGTTTTTT. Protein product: CASKDVGYTGELFF.